Detailed here is one T cell receptor beta chain. This sample is drawn from a study of blood T cell repertoires in COVID-19. Study summary: Spain, Italy and the United States supplied samples that represented acute and convalescent COVID-19.

V was cut by 1 base and J by 5 bases, with 8 bases left in between. Germline CDR1 reads SNHLY; CDR2 reads FYNNEI. This CDR3 spans 13 amino acids. Here immunoSEQ multiplex PCR was the method, and the copy in TCRdb shows in-frame clones only, minus some. The top ten hold about 2.5% of the sample, which has around 15,000 clones, almost 90% seen once. The TCR comes from a human donor in a cohort sampled during active COVID-19. Sequenced material: peripheral blood. The chain employs TRBV2 and TRBJ1-1; D remains unclear. This CDR3 is CASSEVLRTEAFF. As DNA, the CDR3 is TGTGCCAGCAGTGAAGTACTGAGGACTGAAGCTTTCTTT.